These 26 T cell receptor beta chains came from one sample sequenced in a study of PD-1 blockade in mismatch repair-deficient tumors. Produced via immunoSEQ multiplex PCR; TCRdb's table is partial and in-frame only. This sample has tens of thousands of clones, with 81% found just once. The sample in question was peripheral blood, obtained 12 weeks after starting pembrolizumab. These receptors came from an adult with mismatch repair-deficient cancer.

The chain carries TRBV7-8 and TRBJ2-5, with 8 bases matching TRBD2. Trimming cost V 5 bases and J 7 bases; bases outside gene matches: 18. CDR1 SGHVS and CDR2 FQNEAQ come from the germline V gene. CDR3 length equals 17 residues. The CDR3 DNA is TGTGCCAGCAGCCCCTCCCGAGGAGCGGGAGTGGTCGGGACCCAGTACTTC. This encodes CASSPSRGAGVVGTQYF.

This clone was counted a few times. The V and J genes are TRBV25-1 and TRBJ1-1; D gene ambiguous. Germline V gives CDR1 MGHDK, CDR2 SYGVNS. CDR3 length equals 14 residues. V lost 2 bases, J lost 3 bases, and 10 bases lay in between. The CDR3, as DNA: TGTGCCAGCAGTGAAAGCGGCAGCCACACTGAAGCTTTCTTT. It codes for CASSESGSHTEAFF.

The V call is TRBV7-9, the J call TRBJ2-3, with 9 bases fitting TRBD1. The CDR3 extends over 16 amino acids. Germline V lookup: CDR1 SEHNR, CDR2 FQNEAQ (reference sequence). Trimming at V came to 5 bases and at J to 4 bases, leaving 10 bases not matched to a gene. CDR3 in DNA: TGTGCCAGCAGCCGGCCGGGACAGGGCTGGCCAGATACGCAGTATTTT. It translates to CASSRPGQGWPDTQYF. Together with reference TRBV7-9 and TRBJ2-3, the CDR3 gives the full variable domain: DTGVSQNPRHKITKRGQNVTFRCDPISEHNRLYWYRQTLGQGPEFLTYFQNEAQLEKSRLLSDRFSAERPKGSFSTLEIQRTEQGDSAMYLCASSRPGQGWPDTQYFGPGTRLTVL.

The CDR3 DNA follows: TGTGCCAGCAGCACCAGGGCCCACGAGCAGTACTTC. It translates to CASSTRAHEQYF. The chain links TRBV5-4 to TRBJ2-7, with D possibly matching TRBD1 (5 bases). With 4 bases removed from V and 5 bases from J, the gap between germline ends came to 10 bases. In germline, CDR1 is SGHNT, CDR2 YYREEE (reference sequence). This CDR3 has 12 residues.

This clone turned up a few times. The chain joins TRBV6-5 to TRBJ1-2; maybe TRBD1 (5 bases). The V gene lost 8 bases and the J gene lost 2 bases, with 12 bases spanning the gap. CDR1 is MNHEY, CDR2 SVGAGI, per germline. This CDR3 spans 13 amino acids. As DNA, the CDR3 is TGTGCCAGCGGCTCGGGACGGAACTATGGCTACACCTTC. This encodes CASGSGRNYGYTF.

The chain's CDR3 is CASFGGDRGRPNYGYTF. DNA for the CDR3: TGTGCCAGCTTTGGAGGGGACAGGGGGCGGCCCAACTATGGCTACACCTTC. The rearrangement uses TRBV19 and TRBJ1-2, with 12 positions matching TRBD1. CDR3 size: 17 residues. J lost 2 bases, V lost 9 bases, and 13 bases had no gene match. The germline gives CDR1 LNHDA, CDR2 SQIVND (reference sequence).

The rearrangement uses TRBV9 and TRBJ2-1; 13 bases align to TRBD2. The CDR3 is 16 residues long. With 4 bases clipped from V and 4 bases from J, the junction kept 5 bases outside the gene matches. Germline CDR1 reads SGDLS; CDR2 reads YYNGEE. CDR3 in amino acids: CASSSGTSGIYNEQFF. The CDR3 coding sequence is TGTGCCAGCAGCTCAGGGACTAGCGGGATATACAATGAGCAGTTCTTC.

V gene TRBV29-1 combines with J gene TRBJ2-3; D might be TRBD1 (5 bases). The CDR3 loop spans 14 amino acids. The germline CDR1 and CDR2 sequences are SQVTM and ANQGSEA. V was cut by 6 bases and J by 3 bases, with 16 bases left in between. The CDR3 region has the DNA TGCAGCGTGTACCAGGGTTTAGGGACAGATACGCAGTATTTT. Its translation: CSVYQGLGTDTQYF.

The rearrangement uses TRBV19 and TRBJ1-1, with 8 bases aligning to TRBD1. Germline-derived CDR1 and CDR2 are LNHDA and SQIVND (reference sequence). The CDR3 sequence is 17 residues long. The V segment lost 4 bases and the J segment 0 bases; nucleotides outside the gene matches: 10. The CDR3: CASSTGGTGGLNTEAFF. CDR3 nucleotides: TGTGCCAGTAGTACAGGGGGAACAGGGGGATTGAACACTGAAGCTTTCTTT.

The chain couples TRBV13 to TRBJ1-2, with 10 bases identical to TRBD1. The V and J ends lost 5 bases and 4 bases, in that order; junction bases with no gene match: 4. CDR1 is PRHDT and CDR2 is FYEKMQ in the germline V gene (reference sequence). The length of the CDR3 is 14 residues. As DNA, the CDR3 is TGTGCCAGCAGCCCCCGGGACAGGGGCTATGGCTACACCTTC. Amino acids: CASSPRDRGYGYTF.

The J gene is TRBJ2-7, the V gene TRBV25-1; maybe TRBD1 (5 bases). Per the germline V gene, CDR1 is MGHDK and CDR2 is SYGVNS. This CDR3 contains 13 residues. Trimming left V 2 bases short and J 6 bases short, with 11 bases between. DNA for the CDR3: TGTGCCAGCAGTGAAGTGACAGCGTCCGAGCAGTACTTC. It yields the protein CASSEVTASEQYF.

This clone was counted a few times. The CDR3 DNA reads as TGTGCCAGCTCCCCGGGGGGGAATAGCAATCAGCCCCAGCATTTT. Residues: CASSPGGNSNQPQHF. The gene calls are TRBV18 and TRBJ1-5; TRBD1 is a possible D gene (5 bases). V was shortened by 6 bases and J by 0 bases, with 12 bases between the two germline ends. The CDR3 loop spans 15 amino acids. Germline values: CDR1 KGHSH, CDR2 LQKENI.

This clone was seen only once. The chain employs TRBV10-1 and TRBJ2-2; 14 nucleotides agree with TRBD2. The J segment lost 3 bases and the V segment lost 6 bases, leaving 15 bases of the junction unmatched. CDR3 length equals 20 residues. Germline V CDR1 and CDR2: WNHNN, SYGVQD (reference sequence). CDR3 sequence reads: CASSAGLAGDWFRDTGELFF. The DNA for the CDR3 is TGCGCCAGCAGCGCGGGACTAGCGGGAGATTGGTTTCGCGACACCGGGGAGCTGTTTTTT.

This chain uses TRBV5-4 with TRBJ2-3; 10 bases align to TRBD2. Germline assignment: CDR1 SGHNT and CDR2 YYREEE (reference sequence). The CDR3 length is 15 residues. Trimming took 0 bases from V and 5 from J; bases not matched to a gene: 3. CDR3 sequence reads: CASSLASGRVDTQYF. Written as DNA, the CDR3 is TGTGCCAGCAGCTTGGCTAGCGGGAGAGTAGATACGCAGTATTTT.

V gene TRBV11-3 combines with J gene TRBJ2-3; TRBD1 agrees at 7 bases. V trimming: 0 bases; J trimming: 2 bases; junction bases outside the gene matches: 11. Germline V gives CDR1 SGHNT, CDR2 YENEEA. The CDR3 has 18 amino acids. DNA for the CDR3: TGTGCCAGCAGCTTAGAATGGTTGCCGGGACAGTACACAGATACGCAGTATTTT. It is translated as CASSLEWLPGQYTDTQYF.

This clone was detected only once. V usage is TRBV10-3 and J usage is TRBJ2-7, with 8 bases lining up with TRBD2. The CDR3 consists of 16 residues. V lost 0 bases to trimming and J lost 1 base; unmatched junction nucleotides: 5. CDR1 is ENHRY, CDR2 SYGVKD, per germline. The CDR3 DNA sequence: TGTGCCATCAGTGAGTCGGTTAGCGGGATTTCCTACGAGCAGTACTTC. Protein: CAISESVSGISYEQYF.

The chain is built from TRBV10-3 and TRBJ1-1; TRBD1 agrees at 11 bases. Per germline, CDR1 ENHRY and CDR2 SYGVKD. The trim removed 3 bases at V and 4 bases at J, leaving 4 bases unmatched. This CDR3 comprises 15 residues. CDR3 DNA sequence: TGTGCCATCAGTGACTCCGGGACAGGGGGCACTGAAGCTTTCTTT. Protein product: CAISDSGTGGTEAFF.

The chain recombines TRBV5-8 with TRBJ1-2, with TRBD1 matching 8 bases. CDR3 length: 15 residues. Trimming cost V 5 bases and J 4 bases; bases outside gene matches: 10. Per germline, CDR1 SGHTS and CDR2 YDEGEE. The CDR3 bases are TGTGCCAGCAGAACGCCAGGACAGGGAAGCTATGGCTACACCTTC. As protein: CASRTPGQGSYGYTF.

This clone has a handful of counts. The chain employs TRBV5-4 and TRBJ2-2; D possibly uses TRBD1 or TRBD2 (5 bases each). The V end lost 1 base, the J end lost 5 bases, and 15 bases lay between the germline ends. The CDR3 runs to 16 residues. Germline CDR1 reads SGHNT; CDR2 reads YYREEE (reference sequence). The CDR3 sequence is CASSLRHPGGTGELFF. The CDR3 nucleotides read TGTGCCAGCAGCTTGAGGCACCCTGGGGGAACCGGGGAGCTGTTTTTT.

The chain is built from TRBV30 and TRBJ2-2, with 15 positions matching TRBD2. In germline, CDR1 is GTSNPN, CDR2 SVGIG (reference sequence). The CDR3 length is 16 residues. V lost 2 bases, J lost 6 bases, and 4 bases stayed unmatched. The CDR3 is CAWSRGLAGGPGELFF. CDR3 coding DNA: TGTGCCTGGAGTCGTGGACTAGCGGGAGGGCCCGGGGAGCTGTTTTTT.

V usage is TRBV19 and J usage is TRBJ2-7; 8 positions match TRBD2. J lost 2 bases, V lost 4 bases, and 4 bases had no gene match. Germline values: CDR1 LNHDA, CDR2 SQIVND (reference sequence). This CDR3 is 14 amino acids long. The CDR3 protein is CASSTTSDTYEQYF. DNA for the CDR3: TGTGCCAGTAGTACGACTAGCGACACCTACGAGCAGTACTTC.

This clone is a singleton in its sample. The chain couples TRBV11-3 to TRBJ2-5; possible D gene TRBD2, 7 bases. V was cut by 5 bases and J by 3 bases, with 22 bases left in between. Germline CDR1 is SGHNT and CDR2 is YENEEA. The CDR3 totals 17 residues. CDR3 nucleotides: TGTGCCAGCAGCCCCAGGGGTGCAGGGCGGGAGAAAGAGACCCAGTACTTC. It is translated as CASSPRGAGREKETQYF.

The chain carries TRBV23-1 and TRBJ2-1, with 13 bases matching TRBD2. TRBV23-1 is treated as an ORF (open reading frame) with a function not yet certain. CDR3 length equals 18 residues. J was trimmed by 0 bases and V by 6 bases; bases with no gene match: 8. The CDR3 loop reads CASRRTSGRPSSYNEQFF. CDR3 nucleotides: TGCGCCAGCAGACGGACTAGCGGGAGACCCAGCTCCTACAATGAGCAGTTCTTC.

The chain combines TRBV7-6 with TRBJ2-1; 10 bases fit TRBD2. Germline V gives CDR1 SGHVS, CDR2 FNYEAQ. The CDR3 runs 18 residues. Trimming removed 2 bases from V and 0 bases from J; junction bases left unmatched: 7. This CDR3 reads CASSLSTPSGSSYNEQFF. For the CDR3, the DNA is TGTGCCAGCAGCTTAAGTACGCCTAGCGGGAGCTCCTACAATGAGCAGTTCTTC.

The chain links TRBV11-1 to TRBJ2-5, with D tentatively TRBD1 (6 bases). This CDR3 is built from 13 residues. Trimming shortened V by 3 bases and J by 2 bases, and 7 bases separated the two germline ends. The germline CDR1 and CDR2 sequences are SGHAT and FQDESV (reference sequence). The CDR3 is CASSFGQQETQYF. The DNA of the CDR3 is TGTGCCAGCAGCTTTGGACAGCAAGAGACCCAGTACTTC. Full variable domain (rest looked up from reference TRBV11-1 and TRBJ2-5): EAEVAQSPRYKITEKSQAVAFWCDPISGHATLYWYRQILGQGPELLVQFQDESVVDDSQLPKDRFSAERLKGVDSTLKIQPAELGDSAMYLCASSFGQQETQYFGPGTRLLVL.

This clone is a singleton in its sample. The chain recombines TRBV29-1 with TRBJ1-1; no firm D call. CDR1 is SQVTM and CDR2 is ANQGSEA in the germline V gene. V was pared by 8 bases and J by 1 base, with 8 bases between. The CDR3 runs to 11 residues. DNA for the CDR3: TGCAGCACCATGAGGAACACTGAAGCTTTCTTT. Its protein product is CSTMRNTEAFF.